The T cell receptor (beta chain) under discussion was sequenced for a study of blood T cell repertoires in COVID-19. Study-wide background: Specimens from acute and convalescent COVID-19 originated in the United States, Italy and Spain. In each case, the material was cDNA or gDNA derived from T cells, B-cell-depleted T cells, or PBMCs.

As handled by the study authors: Counts of nucleated cells, estimated from reference gene primer amplification, were obtained. Assay used: immunoSEQ multiplex PCR; TCRdb lists only in-frame clones, some missing. The D gene and trimming were derived from the DNA, and the V and J assignments and clone size from that table. The sample records roughly 60,000 clones, 70% to 85% being singletons. This CDR3 has 14 amino acids. The germline gives CDR1 MNHEY, CDR2 SVGAGI. The ends were cut back, 5 bases at V and 3 bases at J, with 13 bases in the middle. This TCR was sampled from a man aged 60 to 69 with acute or convalescent COVID-19. The sample was peripheral blood. The chain carries TRBV6-5 and TRBJ1-2; a possible D gene is TRBD1 (6 bases). The CDR3 region is CASSTGFGDYGYTF. The CDR3 bases are TGTGCCAGCAGTACAGGGTTTGGGGACTATGGCTACACCTTC.